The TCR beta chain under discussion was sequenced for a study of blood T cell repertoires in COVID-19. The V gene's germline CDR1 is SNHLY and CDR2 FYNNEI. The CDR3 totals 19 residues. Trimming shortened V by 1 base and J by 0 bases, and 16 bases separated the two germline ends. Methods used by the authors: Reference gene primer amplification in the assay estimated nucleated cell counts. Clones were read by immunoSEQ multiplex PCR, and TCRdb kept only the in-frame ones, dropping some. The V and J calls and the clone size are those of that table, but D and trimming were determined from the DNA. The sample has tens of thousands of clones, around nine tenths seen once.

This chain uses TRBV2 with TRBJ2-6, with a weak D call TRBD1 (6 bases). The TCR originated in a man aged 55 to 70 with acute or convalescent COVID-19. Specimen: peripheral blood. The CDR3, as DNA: TGTGCCAGCAGTGAAGGCCCAGGGGCCCCCCCCTCTGGGGCCAACGTCCTGACTTTC. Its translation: CASSEGPGAPPSGANVLTF.